This T cell receptor (beta chain) was profiled in a study of T cells in Graves' hyperthyroidism and ophthalmopathy. Study information: Once the initial diagnosis was made, peripheral blood was obtained before any treatment. Study-level points and caveats: Ophthalmopathy got predicted by the model a median roughly six months before its onset.

For this clonotype: The antigen is not known.

RNA transcripts served as the template for amplifying TCR beta CDR3 regions. The HTBI primer set drove a first-round RT-PCR of the TCR CDR3. A single record per CDR3 protein comes from TCRdb applying MiXCR to the multiplex PCR reads. The data hold around 300,000 distinct CDR3 sequences, with around 20% observed a single time. The source of the PBMCs was about 10 ml of fresh peripheral blood. This receptor was obtained from a man aged 45-60 years with Graves' ophthalmopathy. Sequencing was done on a sample of blood.

The CDR3 sequence is CASSPGLAAVVYNEQFF. CDR3 bases: TGTGCCAGCTCACCAGGACTAGCGGCAGTGGTCTACAATGAGCAGTTCTTC. This chain links TRBV18 with TRBJ2-1; 10 bases line up with TRBD2. The germline CDR1 and CDR2 sequences are KGHSH and LQKENI. The V and J ends lost 2 bases and 3 bases, in that order; junction bases with no gene match: 7. The CDR3 spans 17 residues.